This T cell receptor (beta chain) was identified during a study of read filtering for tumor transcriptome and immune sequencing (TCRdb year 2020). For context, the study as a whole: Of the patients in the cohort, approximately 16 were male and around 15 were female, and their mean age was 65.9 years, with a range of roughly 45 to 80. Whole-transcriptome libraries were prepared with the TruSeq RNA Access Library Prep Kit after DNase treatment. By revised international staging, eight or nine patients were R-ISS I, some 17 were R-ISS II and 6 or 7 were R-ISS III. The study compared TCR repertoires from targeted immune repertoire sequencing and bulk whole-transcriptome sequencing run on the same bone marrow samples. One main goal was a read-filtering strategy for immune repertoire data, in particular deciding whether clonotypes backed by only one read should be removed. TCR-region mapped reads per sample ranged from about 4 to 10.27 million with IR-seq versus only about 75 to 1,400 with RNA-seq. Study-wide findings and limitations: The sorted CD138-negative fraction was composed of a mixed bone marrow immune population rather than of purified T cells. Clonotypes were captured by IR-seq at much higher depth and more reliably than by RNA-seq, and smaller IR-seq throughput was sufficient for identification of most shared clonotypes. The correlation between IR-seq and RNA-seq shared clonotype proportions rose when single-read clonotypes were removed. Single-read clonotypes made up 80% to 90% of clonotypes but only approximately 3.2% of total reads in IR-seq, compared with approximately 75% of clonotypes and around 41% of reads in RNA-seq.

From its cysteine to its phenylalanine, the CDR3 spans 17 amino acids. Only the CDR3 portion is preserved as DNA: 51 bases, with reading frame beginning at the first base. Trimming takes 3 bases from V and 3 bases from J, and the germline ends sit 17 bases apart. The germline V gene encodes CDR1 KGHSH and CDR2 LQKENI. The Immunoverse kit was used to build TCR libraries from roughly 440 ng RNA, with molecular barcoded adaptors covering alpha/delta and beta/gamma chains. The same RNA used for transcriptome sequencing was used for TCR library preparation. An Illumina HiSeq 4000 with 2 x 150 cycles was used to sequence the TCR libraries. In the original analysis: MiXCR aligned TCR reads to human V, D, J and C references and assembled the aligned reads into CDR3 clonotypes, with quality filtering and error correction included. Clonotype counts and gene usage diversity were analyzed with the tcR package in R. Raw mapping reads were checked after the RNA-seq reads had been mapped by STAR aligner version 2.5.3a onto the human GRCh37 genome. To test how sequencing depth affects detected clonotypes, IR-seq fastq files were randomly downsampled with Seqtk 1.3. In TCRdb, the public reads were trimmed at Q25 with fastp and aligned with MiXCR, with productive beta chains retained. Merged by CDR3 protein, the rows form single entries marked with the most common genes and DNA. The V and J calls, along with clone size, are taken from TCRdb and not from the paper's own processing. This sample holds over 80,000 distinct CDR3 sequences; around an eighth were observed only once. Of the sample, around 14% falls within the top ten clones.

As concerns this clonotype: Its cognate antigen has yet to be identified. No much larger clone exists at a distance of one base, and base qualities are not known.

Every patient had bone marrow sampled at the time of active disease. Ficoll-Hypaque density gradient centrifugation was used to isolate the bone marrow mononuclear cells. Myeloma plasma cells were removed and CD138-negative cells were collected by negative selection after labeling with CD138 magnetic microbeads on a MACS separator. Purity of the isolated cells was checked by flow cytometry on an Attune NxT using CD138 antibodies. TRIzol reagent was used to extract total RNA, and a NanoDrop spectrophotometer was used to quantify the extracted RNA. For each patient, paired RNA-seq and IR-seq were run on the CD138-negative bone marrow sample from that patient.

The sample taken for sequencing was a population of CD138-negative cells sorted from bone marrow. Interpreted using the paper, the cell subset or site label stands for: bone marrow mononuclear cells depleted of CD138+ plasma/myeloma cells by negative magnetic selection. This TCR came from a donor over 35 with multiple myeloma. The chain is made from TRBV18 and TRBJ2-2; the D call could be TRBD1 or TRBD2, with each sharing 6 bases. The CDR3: CASSPRRGAKDTGELFF. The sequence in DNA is TGTGCCAGCTCACCCCGAAGGGGGGCGAAGGACACCGGGGAGCTGTTTTTT.